This record concerns one TCR beta chain sequence. Germline CDR1 reads MGHDK; CDR2 reads SYGVNS. With V trimmed by 2 bases and J by 12 bases, 6 bases remained unmatched. The CDR3 consists of 13 residues. The source of the sample is a study of blood T cell repertoires in COVID-19. At the level of the study: Some COVID-19 samples were acute and others convalescent; all came from the United States, Italy and Spain.

Per the study methods: It was from reference gene primer amplification that nucleated cell counts were estimated. Profiling relied on immunoSEQ multiplex PCR, and the TCRdb table lists in-frame clones only, not all of them. That table gives V, J and clone size, and the DNA gave D and trimming. The sample lists about 210,000 clones, over 70% occurring once. The V gene is TRBV25-1, the J gene TRBJ2-1, with 8 positions matching TRBD2. Sequences were obtained from peripheral blood. This receptor was obtained from a man between 60 and 75 years old with acute or convalescent COVID-19. CDR3 bases: TGTGCCAGCAGTGAAGTTTGGAGCGGGGGGCAGTTCTTC. The encoded protein is CASSEVWSGGQFF. Filled out from reference TRBV25-1 and TRBJ2-1, the complete variable domain reads EADIYQTPRYLVIGTGKKITLECSQTMGHDKMYWYQQDPGMELHLIHYSYGVNSTEKGDLSSESTVSRIRTEHFPLTLESARPSHTSQYLCASSEVWSGGQFFGPGTRLTVL.